One and the same sample provided the 7 T cell receptor beta chains below, sequenced in a study of T cells in Graves' hyperthyroidism and ophthalmopathy. Amplification targeted TCR beta CDR3 regions from RNA transcripts. The HTBI primer set served for first-round RT-PCR of the TCR CDR3. TCRdb redid the calling of the multiplex PCR reads with MiXCR, one entry per CDR3 protein. The sample contains about 380,000 distinct CDR3 sequences, less than 20% of which appear only once. Material for sequencing was blood. Every receptor here comes from a man aged 18-30 years with Graves' ophthalmopathy.

This chain links TRBV5-4 with TRBJ2-5; TRBD1 is a possible D gene (6 bases). Trimming shortened V by 0 bases and J by 5 bases, and 14 bases separated the two germline ends. The CDR3 sequence is 15 residues long. Germline V CDR1 and CDR2: SGHNT, YYREEE (reference sequence). CDR3 protein: CASSLEQGRGETQYF. CDR3 nucleotides: TGTGCCAGCAGCTTGGAACAGGGACGGGGTGAGACCCAGTACTTC.

The gene calls are TRBV7-9 and TRBJ2-5; D is perhaps TRBD1 (5 bases). The CDR3 sequence is 14 residues long. Germline-derived CDR1 and CDR2 are SEHNR and FQNEAQ (reference sequence). V lost 5 bases, J lost 4 bases, and 14 bases lay in between. The CDR3 coding sequence is TGTGCCAGCAGCCCCATCGGCAGGGCAGAGACCCAGTACTTC. It translates to CASSPIGRAETQYF.

At least ten counts were recorded for this clonotype. The rearrangement joins TRBV7-3 to TRBJ2-7; 7 nucleotides agree with TRBD1. CDR3 length: 13 amino acids. V dropped 5 bases and J dropped 5; count of bases not matched to a gene: 6. From germline, CDR1 is SGHTA and CDR2 FQGTGA. The CDR3 sequence is CASSPGTDHEQYF. The CDR3 nucleotides are TGTGCCAGCAGCCCCGGGACAGACCACGAGCAGTACTTC.

Many counts were recorded for this clonotype. The chain carries TRBV6-4 and TRBJ2-5; 14 bases map to TRBD2. CDR3 length equals 15 residues. The V and J ends lost 3 bases and 4 bases, in that order; junction bases with no gene match: 1. Germline V lookup: CDR1 MRHNA, CDR2 SNTAGT. The CDR3 DNA follows: TGTGCCAGCAGTGAGACTAGCGGGGGGGCAGAGACCCAGTACTTC. Amino acid sequence: CASSETSGGAETQYF.

This CDR3 is CASSPTGGAGQPQHF. The CDR3 nucleotides are TGCGCCAGCAGCCCGACAGGGGGCGCCGGACAGCCCCAGCATTTT. This chain uses TRBV5-1 with TRBJ1-5; 10 nucleotides align to TRBD1. Germline V gene lookup returns CDR1 SGHRS and CDR2 YFSETQ. This CDR3 has 15 amino acids. Trimming cost V 4 bases and J 7 bases; bases outside gene matches: 8.

The table lists this clonotype with many counts. V gene TRBV2 combines with J gene TRBJ1-2; the D is unclear. V lost 6 bases, J lost 4 bases, and 6 bases lay in between. CDR1 is SNHLY and CDR2 is FYNNEI in the germline V gene. The CDR3 is 11 amino acids. This CDR3 is CASRSPYGYTF. The CDR3 DNA reads as TGTGCCAGCAGGTCTCCCTATGGCTACACCTTC.

This clonotype was seen repeatedly, ten times or more. The chain couples TRBV9 to TRBJ2-7; 11 positions agree with TRBD1. From germline, CDR1 is SGDLS and CDR2 YYNGEE. The CDR3 contains 15 residues. Unmatched junction bases numbered 4, after V lost 3 bases and J lost 2 bases. DNA for the CDR3: TGTGCCAGCAGCGAGGGACAGGGGGTTACCTACGAGCAGTACTTC. Residues: CASSEGQGVTYEQYF.